The source of this T cell receptor beta chain is a study of response to subunit inactivated influenza vaccine. Study-level findings and limits: Few new T cells, the authors suggested, are recruited by each seasonal influenza vaccination.

TCRdb reanalysed the RT-PCR reads using MiXCR and keeps one entry per CDR3 protein. The table includes about half a million distinct CDR3 sequences, under 9% detected once. The CDR3 covers 14 residues. Trimming removed 6 bases from V and 6 bases from J; junction bases left unmatched: 6. Germline CDR1 is DFQATT and CDR2 is SNEGSKA (reference sequence). Notes on this clonotype: Its antigen is as yet unknown.

This receptor was obtained from a man in his fifties or sixties who received an inactivated influenza vaccine. Sequenced here: PBMCs from blood, sampled around 2 years after vaccination. The chain couples TRBV20-1 to TRBJ2-2, with 11 positions matching TRBD2. CDR3 protein: CSATSGRDPGELFF. The CDR3 nucleotides are TGCAGTGCCACTAGCGGGAGAGACCCCGGGGAGCTGTTTTTT.